This T cell receptor beta chain was retrieved from a study of shared clonotypes between healthy human individuals. Every immunoSEQ plate was one replicate of a subset's evenly spread DNA. The data were produced by immunoSEQ multiplex PCR, yet TCRdb's version contains in-frame clones alone and is incomplete. The sample consists of 520,000 or so clones, 79% of them appearing once. V lost 3 bases and J lost 5; bases outside the gene matches: 8. Germline assignment: CDR1 LNHNV and CDR2 YYDKDF (reference sequence). This CDR3 is 16 amino acids long. Study results and limitations: Among donors, sharing of clonotypes was expected to be affected by sequencing depth.

This clone occurred once. Its antigen is undetermined. The sequencing input was PBMCs. V and J are TRBV15 and TRBJ2-3; TRBD2 matches at 10 bases. The sequence was obtained from a middle-aged woman in good health. Some clones in this sample may be carry-over from other donors' samples. CDR3 sequence: CATSSAQAGGGDTQYF. CDR3 DNA sequence: TGTGCCACCAGCAGTGCGCAAGCGGGAGGGGGAGATACGCAGTATTTT. Combining the CDR3 with reference TRBV15 and TRBJ2-3 gives the whole variable domain DAMVIQNPRYQVTQFGKPVTLSCSQTLNHNVMYWYQQKSSQAPKLLFHYYDKDFNNEADTPDNFQSRRPNTSFCFLDIRSPGLGDTAMYLCATSSAQAGGGDTQYFGPGTRLTVL.